The source of this TCR beta chain is a study of T cell responses to AZD1222 COVID-19 vaccine. Study-wide results and limits: Of spike-specific TCRs, nearly half reportedly target regions left unmutated in variants.

The method was immunoSEQ multiplex PCR; TCRdb's version includes in-frame clones alone and lacks a portion of them. The sample includes roughly 80,000 clones, approximately 90% of them seen just once. Trimming took off 1 base at V and 4 bases at J, with 8 bases between the two ends. The CDR3 loop spans 13 amino acids. The germline V gene encodes CDR1 SGHDT and CDR2 YYEEEE. Details on this clone: Antigen: not known.

The sequenced sample was peripheral blood, obtained on day 0 of AZD1222 vaccination. The receptor's source is an adult in good health. The gene calls are TRBV5-6 and TRBJ1-1, with D unresolved. In DNA form, the CDR3 reads TGTGCCAGCAGCTTGTTCGTGGGCACTGAAGCTTTCTTT. As protein: CASSLFVGTEAFF.